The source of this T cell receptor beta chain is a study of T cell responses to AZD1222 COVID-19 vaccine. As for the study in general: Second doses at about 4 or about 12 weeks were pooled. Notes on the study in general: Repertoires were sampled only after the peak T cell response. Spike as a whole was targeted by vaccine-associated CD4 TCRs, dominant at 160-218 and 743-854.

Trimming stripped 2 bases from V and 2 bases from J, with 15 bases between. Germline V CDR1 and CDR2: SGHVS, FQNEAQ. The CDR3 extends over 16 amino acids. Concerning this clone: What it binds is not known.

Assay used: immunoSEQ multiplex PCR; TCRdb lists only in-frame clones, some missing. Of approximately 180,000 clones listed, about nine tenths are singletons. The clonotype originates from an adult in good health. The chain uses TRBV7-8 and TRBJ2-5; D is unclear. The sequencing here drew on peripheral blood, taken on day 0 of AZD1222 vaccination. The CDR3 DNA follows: TGTGCCAGCAGCTTAAAATCTGTCGCTAGTCAAGAGACCCAGTACTTC. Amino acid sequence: CASSLKSVASQETQYF.